This T cell receptor (beta chain) was found in a study of response to subunit inactivated influenza vaccine. In regard to this clonotype: The antigen remains undetermined.

In TCRdb, the RT-PCR reads were re-called with MiXCR into one record per CDR3 protein. In the table there are a few hundred thousand distinct CDR3 sequences, approximately 7.7% of which are singletons. Study-wide results and caveats: Few new T cells, the authors suggested, are recruited by each seasonal influenza vaccination.

Trimming removed 0 bases from V and 5 bases from J, with 7 bases in between. The CDR3 totals 13 residues. The germline CDR1 and CDR2 sequences are MNHEY and SVGEGT. The source was PBMCs from blood, collected roughly 24 months after vaccination. The rearrangement links TRBV6-2 or TRBV6-3 to TRBJ1-2; D not certain. This receptor was identified in a man between 50 and 75 years old who received an inactivated influenza vaccine. For the CDR3, the DNA is TGTGCCAGCAGTTACTCGAAAGGGTATGGCTACACCTTC. This sequence encodes CASSYSKGYGYTF.